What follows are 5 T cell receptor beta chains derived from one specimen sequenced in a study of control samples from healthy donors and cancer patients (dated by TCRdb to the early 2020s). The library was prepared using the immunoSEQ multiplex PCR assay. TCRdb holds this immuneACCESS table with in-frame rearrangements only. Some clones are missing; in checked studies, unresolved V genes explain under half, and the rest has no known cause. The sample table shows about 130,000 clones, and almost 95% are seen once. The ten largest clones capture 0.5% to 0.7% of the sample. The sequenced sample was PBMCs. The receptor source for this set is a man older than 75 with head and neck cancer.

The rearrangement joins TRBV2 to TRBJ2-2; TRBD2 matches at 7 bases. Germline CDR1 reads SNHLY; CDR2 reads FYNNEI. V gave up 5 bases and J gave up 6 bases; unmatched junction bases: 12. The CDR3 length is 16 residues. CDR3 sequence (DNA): TGTGCCAGCAGTAGTGTGACTAGCTGGGGGGCCGGGGAGCTGTTTTTT. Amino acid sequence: CASSSVTSWGAGELFF.

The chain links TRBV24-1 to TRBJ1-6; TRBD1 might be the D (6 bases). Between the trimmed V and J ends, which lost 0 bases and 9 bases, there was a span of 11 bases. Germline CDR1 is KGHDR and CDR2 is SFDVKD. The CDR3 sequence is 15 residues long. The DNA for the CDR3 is TGTGCCACCAGTGATTTGACAGGGCTGACTTCACCCCTCCACTTT. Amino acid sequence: CATSDLTGLTSPLHF.

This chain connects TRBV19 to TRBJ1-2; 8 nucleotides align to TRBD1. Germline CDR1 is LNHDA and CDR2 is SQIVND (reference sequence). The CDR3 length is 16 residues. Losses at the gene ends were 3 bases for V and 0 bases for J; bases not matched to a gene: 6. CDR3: CASSMAGGLTNYGYTF. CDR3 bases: TGTGCCAGTAGTATGGCAGGGGGCCTAACTAACTATGGCTACACCTTC.

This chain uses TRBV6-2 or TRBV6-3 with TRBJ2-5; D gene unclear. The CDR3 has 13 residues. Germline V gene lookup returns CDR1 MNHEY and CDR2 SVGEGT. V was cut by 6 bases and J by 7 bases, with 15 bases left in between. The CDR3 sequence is CASSNVARGTQYF. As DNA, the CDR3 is TGTGCCAGCAGCAACGTAGCCCGAGGGACCCAGTACTTC.

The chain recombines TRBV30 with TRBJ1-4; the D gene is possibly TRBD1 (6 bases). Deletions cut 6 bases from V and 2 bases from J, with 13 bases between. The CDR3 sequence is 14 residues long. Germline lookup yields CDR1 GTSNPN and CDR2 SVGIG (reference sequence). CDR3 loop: CACGGQGTNEKLFF. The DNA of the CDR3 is TGTGCCTGCGGAGGGCAGGGGACTAATGAAAAACTGTTTTTT.